This T cell receptor beta chain was retrieved from a study of shared clonotypes between healthy human individuals. Only in-frame clones appear in the TCRdb table, and some are missing; sequencing was by immunoSEQ multiplex PCR. The table includes around 550,000 clones, almost 97% detected once. Germline values: CDR1 SEHNR, CDR2 FQNEAQ (reference sequence). The V and J ends lost 3 bases and 3 bases, in that order; junction bases with no gene match: 8. This CDR3 comprises 15 residues. Findings and limits, study-wide: Investigators collected only blood, and repertoires in tissues likely differ. Sorted-subset samples were not fully sequenced, rarefaction indicated. The low donor count limited represented genetic and exposure-history diversity.

For this clone: The antigen is undetermined.

Donors comprised healthy HIV-negative adults lacking recent acute infections or vaccinations. This TCR was sampled from a woman aged 30 to 39 in good health. This rearrangement joins TRBV7-9 to TRBJ2-7, with 7 nucleotides matching TRBD2. The sample was naive CD4+ T cells sorted from blood. Subset defined: CD45RA+ positively selected. The CDR3 DNA follows: TGTGCCAGCAGCTTGAAGCGGGAAACGCACTACGAGCAGTACTTC. This translates into CASSLKRETHYEQYF.